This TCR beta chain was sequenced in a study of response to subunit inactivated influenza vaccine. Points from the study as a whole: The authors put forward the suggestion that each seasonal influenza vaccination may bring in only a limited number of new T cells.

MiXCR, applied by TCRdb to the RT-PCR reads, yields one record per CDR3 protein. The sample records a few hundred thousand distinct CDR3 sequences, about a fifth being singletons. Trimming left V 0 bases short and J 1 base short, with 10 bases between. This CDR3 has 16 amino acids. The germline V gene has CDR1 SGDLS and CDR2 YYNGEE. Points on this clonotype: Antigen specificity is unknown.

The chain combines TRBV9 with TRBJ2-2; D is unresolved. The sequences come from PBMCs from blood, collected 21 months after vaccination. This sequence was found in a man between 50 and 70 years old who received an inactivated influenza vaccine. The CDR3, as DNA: TGTGCCAGCAGCGTAGGCCCAGCGAAGAACACCGGGGAGCTGTTTTTT. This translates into CASSVGPAKNTGELFF.